This T cell receptor beta chain was recorded in a study of blood T cell repertoires in COVID-19. For the study at large: Material from acute and convalescent COVID-19 was sourced from the United States, Italy and Spain. From T cells, B-cell-depleted T cells, or PBMCs came the material, which was cDNA or gDNA.

Libraries were prepared by immunoSEQ multiplex PCR; TCRdb keeps only in-frame clonotypes and omits some of them. The data show approximately 97,000 clones, 75% to 90% seen once. Trimming left V 6 bases short and J 0 bases short, with 8 bases between. The CDR3 loop spans 13 amino acids. Germline CDR1 is SGHVS and CDR2 is FQNEAQ. Sequences were obtained from peripheral blood. The TCR originated in a woman aged 80 or older with acute or convalescent COVID-19. The rearrangement joins TRBV7-8 to TRBJ1-1; D remains ambiguous. CDR3 sequence: CASRAGLNTEAFF. The CDR3 bases are TGTGCCAGCAGGGCGGGCCTGAACACTGAAGCTTTCTTT. Full variable domain (rest looked up from reference TRBV7-8 and TRBJ1-1): GAGVSQSPRYKVAKRGQDVALRCDPISGHVSLFWYQQALGQGPEFLTYFQNEAQLDKSGLPSDRFFAERPEGSVSTLKIQRTQQEDSAVYLCASRAGLNTEAFFGQGTRLTVV.